Sequencing of this T cell receptor (beta chain) was carried out in a study of blood T cell repertoires in COVID-19. Study-wide context: Sites in the United States, Italy and Spain provided acute and convalescent COVID-19 samples.

Produced via immunoSEQ multiplex PCR; TCRdb's table is partial and in-frame only. The sample includes about 150,000 clones, about 90% of them seen just once. Cohort 3 donors were reported recovered after two negative PCRs, clearance, or symptom resolution. The sequenced material came from PBMCs or T cells enriched from blood (not recorded which). The clonotype was recovered from a woman between 50 and 59 years old who had recovered from COVID-19.

CDR3 in amino acids: CASSQYRDRVNSGANVLTF. The CDR3 DNA is TGTGCCAGCAGCCAATATCGGGACAGGGTAAACTCTGGGGCCAACGTCCTGACTTTC. V and J are TRBV3-1 (or the pseudogene TRBV3-2) and TRBJ2-6; 9 bases are a match to TRBD1. Germline V gene data show CDR1 as LGHDT and CDR2 as YNNKEL (reference sequence). The V segment lost 2 bases and the J segment 0 bases; nucleotides outside the gene matches: 8. This CDR3 contains 19 residues.